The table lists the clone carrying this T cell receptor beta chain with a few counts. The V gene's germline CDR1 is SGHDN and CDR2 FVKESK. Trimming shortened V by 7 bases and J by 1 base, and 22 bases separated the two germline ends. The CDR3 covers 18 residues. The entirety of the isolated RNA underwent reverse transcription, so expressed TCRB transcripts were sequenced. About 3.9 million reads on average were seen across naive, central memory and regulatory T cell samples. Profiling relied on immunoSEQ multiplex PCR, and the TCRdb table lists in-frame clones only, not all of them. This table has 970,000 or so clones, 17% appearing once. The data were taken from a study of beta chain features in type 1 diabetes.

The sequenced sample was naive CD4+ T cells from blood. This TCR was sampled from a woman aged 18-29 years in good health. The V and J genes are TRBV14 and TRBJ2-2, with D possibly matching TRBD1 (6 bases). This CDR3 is CASTPLQGLSKNTGELFF. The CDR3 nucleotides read TGTGCCAGCACCCCGCTACAGGGTTTAAGCAAGAACACCGGGGAGCTGTTTTTT.